One T cell receptor (beta chain) is described in this entry. A few counts support this clone. The antigen it recognizes is unknown. One base away there is no much larger clone; base qualities are not given. The data are from a study of T cell responses to AZD1222 COVID-19 vaccine (dated by TCRdb to 2020 to 2022). With respect to the entire study: AZD1222 recipients with second doses at about 4 weeks or about 12 weeks were pooled, because spike-specific TCR depth and breadth did not differ between schedules. TCR sequencing covered roughly 230 trial participants: about 210 given two doses of AZD1222 and 26 given two doses of MenACWY control vaccine. Trial participants were enrolled by age into 18-55, 56-69 and 70-plus year subgroups, with roughly 150, 30 and 60 TCR-sequenced participants respectively.

What the time point label conveys for this sample: baseline before first vaccination. Samples from vaccinated people were obtained from the UK trials COV001 and COV002, which included a single-blind randomized controlled phase 2/3 trial of AZD1222 (ChAdOx1 nCoV-19) in healthy adults. For TCRbeta chain sequencing, PBMC samples from trial participants were taken at day 0 and at day 28 after the second dose. The CDR3 regions of human TCRbeta chains were analyzed by immunosequencing. The original pipeline was this. Repertoire TCRs were matched against a reference library of SARS-CoV-2-specific TCRs generated with the MIRA antigen-specificity platform. Breadth meant the fraction of unique TCRs that were SARS-CoV-2-associated, whereas depth meant the fraction of total T cells that were SARS-CoV-2-associated. Using the MIRA data, each spike-specific TCR was mapped to the spike region that the TCR reacts to and placed in a CD4 or CD8 class. Log10-transformed breadth and depth values were compared by one-way ANOVA with Sidak's multiple comparisons tests. TCRdb retrieved this table from immuneACCESS and kept in-frame rearrangements only. Not all clones are present; in checked studies, unresolved V genes account for under half, and no reason is known for the remainder. Clonal size and the V and J genes are those of that table, whereas D and trimming came from the DNA. The sample yields approximately 90,000 clones; 85% to 90% were counted once. The ten largest make up around 3.5% of the sample.

Study-wide conclusions, independent of this receptor: Only 5 to 7 AZD1222 recipients were SARS-CoV-2 seropositive at baseline, limiting conclusions about previously exposed vaccinees. Reportedly, close to half of the unique spike-specific TCRs recognized epitopes lying outside the regions that are mutated in the B.1.351 and B.1.1.7 variants. The 56-69-year group was small, and its depth increase did not reach significance, likely because of low power. After two AZD1222 doses, both the breadth and the depth of spike-specific TCRs were significantly higher than at day 0 and than in MenACWY recipients. Participants were mostly white British and included more females than males, and it was suggested by the authors that clonal diversity may have been underestimated. CD4 TCRs associated with the vaccine covered the entire spike protein, and the dominant responses were in regions 160-218 and 743-854. Because no samples from the day 14 peak response were available, repertoires could be characterized only after the peak T cell response.

Sequenced here: peripheral blood, sampled on day 0 of AZD1222 vaccination. The receptor's source is an adult in good health.

The CDR3 reads as follows: CASSLTGGPGDTQYF. The nucleotide sequence is given as TGTGCCAGCAGCTTGACGGGGGGCCCCGGAGATACGCAGTATTTT. This chain is built from TRBV5-6 and TRBJ2-3, with TRBD2 tentatively as D gene (7 bases match). Reading from cysteine to phenylalanine, the CDR3 counts 15 amino acids. The read is trimmed to its CDR3 DNA, 45 bases read in frame from base 1. From a lookup of the germline V gene, CDR1 and CDR2 are SGHDT and YYEEEE. V lost 1 base and J lost 5 bases; the stretch between them is 14 bases long.